This TCR beta chain was captured in a study of CD8 T cells in Susac syndrome. Controls were drawn from healthy donors and were matched for age and sex. Isolation of CD8+ and CD4+ T cells was performed negatively, whereas enrichment of TEMRA cells was done by FACS. CDR1 is LNHDA, CDR2 SQIVND, per germline (reference sequence). CDR3 length: 11 amino acids. The germline V and J ends were trimmed by 9 bases and 10 bases, with 15 bases remaining between them. Findings of the study overall: The authors acknowledged that their TCR sequencing and HLA analysis involved a relatively small number of individuals.

With regard to this clonotype: The antigen is not known.

The authors reverse transcribed roughly 0.5 to 1 ug RNA with random hexamers. From the immunoSEQ multiplex PCR reads, TCRdb called clonotypes with MiXCR, one entry per CDR3 protein. The sample consists of fewer than 250,000 distinct CDR3 sequences, 90% to 95% of them appearing once. The sample comprised CD4+ T cells from PBMCs. The V gene is TRBV19, the J gene TRBJ1-1, with a weak D call TRBD1 (6 bases). The TCR sequence derives from a human donor in good health. CDR3 DNA sequence: TGTGCCAGGTCACCGGGACACGCAGCTTTCTTT. Protein: CARSPGHAAFF.